This T cell receptor beta chain was identified in a study of blood T cell repertoires in COVID-19. Sequenced by immunoSEQ multiplex PCR; TCRdb stores in-frame clones only, minus some. The table lists 200,000 to 250,000 clones, 92% of them singletons. Germline V gives CDR1 LGHDT, CDR2 YNNKEL (reference sequence). The CDR3 sequence is 16 residues long. Trimming cost V 3 bases and J 2 bases, with 16 bases left between them. The receptor was derived from a man between 60 and 70 years old with COVID-19, enrolled during active disease. The rearrangement joins TRBV3-1 (or the pseudogene TRBV3-2) to TRBJ2-5, with D possibly matching TRBD1 (5 bases). Sequenced material: peripheral blood. Here the CDR3 reads CASSHKNTGNQETQYF. In nucleotides, the CDR3 is TGTGCCAGCAGCCACAAAAACACAGGAAATCAAGAGACCCAGTACTTC.